This is a list of T cell receptor beta chains from one sample in a study of CD8+ T cells in alopecia areata. TCRdb's copy holds only in-frame clones and misses some; the assay was immunoSEQ multiplex PCR. The table shows hundreds of thousands of clones, with 55% to 70% occurring only once. This material consisted of CD4+ T cells sorted from blood, taken at week 24, from a patient treated with tofacitinib. These TCRs come from a human donor with alopecia areata. The CDR3 runs from the conserved cysteine through the conserved F or W. Fields, in order: J gene, D gene, clone size, V gene, CDR3 protein, CDR3 DNA. A D gene is named only where the DNA matches it firmly. Part of the rows lack a size; the others show once, few, many or a class for expanded clones.

TRBJ1-6 NA NA TRBV7-8 CASSRTLRGPTHLTHNSPLHF TGTGCCAGCAGCCGGACCCTCCGGGGGCCGACGCACTTAACCCATAATTCACCCCTCCACTTT
TRBJ2-3 NA once TRBV7-9 CASNRAGTDTQYF TGTGCCAGTAACCGGGCGGGGACAGATACGCAGTATTTT
TRBJ1-6 NA NA TRBV30 CAWTKNSPLHF TGTGCCTGGACCAAGAATTCACCCCTCCACTTT
TRBJ1-2 NA NA TRBV6-1 CASSESATVYGYTF TGTGCCAGCAGTGAATCTGCCACTGTCTATGGCTACACCTTC
TRBJ2-5 NA few TRBV25-1 CASSDPHEGNQYF TGTGCCAGCAGTGACCCCCACGAGGGGAACCAGTACTTC
TRBJ1-2 NA NA TRBV30 CAWSVRQMTNYGYTF TGTGCCTGGAGTGTAAGGCAGATGACTAACTATGGCTACACCTTC
TRBJ2-3 NA NA TRBV2 CASTASTDTQYF TGTGCCAGCACAGCCAGCACAGATACGCAGTATTTT
TRBJ2-5 NA NA TRBV30 CAWGPVLGTQYF TGTGCCTGGGGTCCTGTTTTGGGGACCCAGTACTTC
TRBJ1-2 NA few TRBV15 CATSGTGYGYTF TGTGCCACCAGCGGCACAGGCTATGGCTACACCTTC
TRBJ2-7 TRBD1 NA TRBV27 CASSFGPPRQGPYEQYF TGTGCCAGCAGTTTTGGGCCCCCTCGACAGGGTCCCTACGAGCAGTACTTC
TRBJ2-3 TRBD2 NA TRBV7-7 CASSLQGGGTDTQYF TGTGCTAGCAGCTTACAAGGCGGGGGGACAGATACGCAGTATTTT
TRBJ1-6 NA NA TRBV27 CASSFVGQNSPLHF TGTGCCAGCAGTTTTGTGGGGCAGAATTCACCCCTCCACTTT
TRBJ2-5 NA NA TRBV5-6 CASSLPNQETQYF TGTGCCAGCAGCTTGCCGAACCAAGAGACCCAGTACTTC
TRBJ2-1 TRBD1 NA TRBV30 CAWSPRQGRNEQFF TGTGCCTGGAGTCCCCGACAGGGGAGGAATGAGCAGTTCTTC
TRBJ2-7 NA few TRBV14 CASSRAGEQYF TGTGCCAGCAGCCGCGCTGGCGAGCAGTACTTC
TRBJ1-1 NA NA TRBV30 CAWSRDPGTVAFF TGTGCCTGGAGCCGAGACCCAGGGACTGTGGCTTTCTTT
TRBJ1-6 NA NA TRBV10-2 CASRGLRSPLHF TGCGCCAGCAGGGGTTTAAGGTCACCCCTCCACTTT
TRBJ1-6 TRBD1 few TRBV5-1 CASSQDRGRSPLHF TGCGCCAGCAGCCAGGACAGGGGGCGGTCACCCCTCCACTTT
TRBJ1-2 TRBD1 NA TRBV25-1 CASSEPTGAYGYTF TGTGCCAGCAGTGAACCGACAGGGGCCTATGGCTACACCTTC
TRBJ2-7 NA NA TRBV20-1 CGFRESYEQYF TGCGGCTTCAGAGAATCCTACGAGCAGTACTTC
TRBJ2-5 NA NA TRBV30 CAWGAGEETQYF TGTGCCTGGGGTGCCGGAGAAGAGACCCAGTACTTC
TRBJ2-1 TRBD2 NA TRBV2 CAVRGGQVEQFF TGTGCGGTTCGGGGAGGGCAGGTTGAGCAGTTCTTC
TRBJ2-5 NA few TRBV29-1 CSVPPTGTQETQYF TGCAGCGTTCCCCCGACAGGAACCCAAGAGACCCAGTACTTC
TRBJ1-2 NA few TRBV4-2 CASSQVGTNNYGYTF TGTGCCAGCAGCCAAGTCGGGACGAATAACTATGGCTACACCTTC
TRBJ1-2 NA NA TRBV11-2 CASSWTQGAQGYTF TGTGCCAGCAGCTGGACACAGGGTGCTCAAGGCTACACCTTC
TRBJ2-5 NA NA TRBV2 CARELTSPQETQYF TGTGCCAGGGAATTAACTAGTCCCCAGGAGACCCAGTACTTC
TRBJ2-4 NA few TRBV5-1 CASSLSPVLAKNIQYF TGCGCCAGCAGCTTGAGCCCAGTACTAGCCAAAAACATTCAGTACTTC
TRBJ2-7 NA NA TRBV5-1 CASRPLQGMKNEQYF TGCGCCAGCAGACCCCTACAGGGAATGAAGAACGAGCAGTACTTC
TRBJ1-1 NA NA TRBV6-1 CASSEYGRGGTEAFF TGTGCCAGCAGTGAATACGGCCGAGGGGGCACTGAAGCTTTCTTT
TRBJ2-2 NA NA TRBV2 CASSAWQTNTGELFF TGTGCCAGCAGTGCGTGGCAGACGAACACCGGGGAGCTGTTTTTT
TRBJ1-2 NA NA TRBV30 CAWRYRPPADYGYTF TGTGCCTGGAGATACAGGCCACCAGCTGATTATGGCTACACCTTC
TRBJ2-3 NA NA TRBV7-9 CASSLGADTGGTQYF TGTGCCAGCAGCTTAGGGGCGGACACCGGGGGTACGCAGTATTTT
TRBJ2-7 NA NA TRBV2 CASARFGAYEQYF TGTGCCTCAGCAAGGTTTGGGGCGTACGAGCAGTACTTC
TRBJ2-3 NA few TRBV5-1 CASSFGRPSGTDTQYF TGCGCCAGCAGCTTTGGACGTCCAAGCGGCACAGATACGCAGTATTTT
TRBJ2-3 NA NA TRBV29-1 CSGQTGGTDTQYF TGCAGCGGTCAGACAGGAGGCACAGATACGCAGTATTTT
TRBJ1-1 TRBD1 NA TRBV9 CASRGTGNTEAFF TGTGCCAGCAGGGGGACAGGGAACACTGAAGCTTTCTTT
TRBJ1-1 NA NA TRBV5-1 CASSLWLQSTEAFF TGCGCCAGCAGCTTGTGGCTACAGAGCACTGAAGCTTTCTTT
TRBJ2-2 NA NA TRBV7-8 CASSPISKGTTTGELFF TGTGCCAGCAGCCCCATTTCTAAAGGGACCACCACCGGGGAGCTGTTTTTT
TRBJ1-2 NA once TRBV30 CAWSPQLNYGYTF TGTGCCTGGAGTCCACAGCTTAACTATGGCTACACCTTC
TRBJ2-3 NA NA TRBV27 CASSLGKVWDTQYF TGTGCCAGCAGTTTAGGGAAGGTCTGGGATACGCAGTATTTT
TRBJ2-7 NA NA TRBV30 CAWAQGSYEQYF TGTGCCTGGGCCCAGGGGTCCTACGAGCAGTACTTC